A selection of T cell receptor beta chains follows, all from one sample in a study of T cells in Graves' hyperthyroidism and ophthalmopathy. TCRdb itself ran the multiplex PCR reads through MiXCR, one entry per CDR3 protein. The sample comprises about 690,000 distinct CDR3 sequences, roughly 17% of which are singletons, and 15% to 17% rests with the top ten. Material for sequencing was blood. The receptors originated from a man in his fifties or sixties with Graves' hyperthyroidism. Both conserved end residues are part of each CDR3. D genes are given only for firm matches. The size field is filled for only some rows; it gives once, few, many or a size class.

length	D	size	J	V	CDR3	DNA
17	TRBD1	.	TRBJ2-3	TRBV5-4	CASSHLSWDRDADTQYF	TGTGCCAGCAGTCACCTATCCTGGGACAGGGATGCAGATACGCAGTATTTT
15	TRBD1	few	TRBJ2-1	TRBV28	CASSSVGQGYNEQFF	TGTGCCAGCAGTTCGGTCGGACAGGGATACAATGAGCAGTTCTTC
14	.	many	TRBJ1-4	TRBV2	CASSPRGRDEKLFF	TGTGCCAGCAGCCCCCGGGGGAGGGATGAAAAACTGTTTTTT
13	.	.	TRBJ1-2	TRBV4-1	CASSHSGNYGYTF	TGCGCCAGCAGCCATTCAGGGAACTATGGCTACACCTTC
13	TRBD2	.	TRBJ2-7	TRBV20-1	CSALSGSLYEQYF	TGCAGTGCTCTTAGCGGGAGTCTCTACGAGCAGTACTTC
17	TRBD2	.	TRBJ2-1	TRBV5-1	CASSTSYGGLSYNEQFF	TGCGCCAGCAGCACGTCCTACGGGGGACTATCCTACAATGAGCAGTTCTTC
14	TRBD2	.	TRBJ2-1	TRBV29-1	CSVHGTSGYNEQFF	TGCAGCGTGCACGGGACTAGCGGATACAATGAGCAGTTCTTC
14	TRBD1	many	TRBJ1-3	TRBV5-5	CASSWDSTGNTIYF	TGTGCCAGCAGCTGGGACAGCACTGGAAACACCATATATTTT
16	.	.	TRBJ1-5	TRBV28	CASSLPLRGGNQPQHF	TGTGCCAGCAGTTTGCCCCTCCGGGGTGGCAATCAGCCCCAGCATTTT
15	TRBD2	few	TRBJ2-1	TRBV6-1	CASSKLAGTYNEQFF	TGTGCCAGCAGCAAACTAGCGGGTACCTACAATGAGCAGTTCTTC
16	.	few	TRBJ1-1	TRBV28	CASSFPGAPPGTEAFF	TGTGCCAGCAGTTTTCCGGGGGCACCGCCCGGCACTGAAGCTTTCTTT
14	.	many	TRBJ2-2	TRBV6-2/TRBV6-3	CAGCRDGITGELFF	TGTGCCGGGTGTAGGGACGGAATCACCGGGGAGCTGTTTTTT
16	TRBD1	many	TRBJ2-6	TRBV7-3	CASSSQGRSGANVLTF	TGTGCCAGCAGCTCACAGGGGCGCTCTGGGGCCAACGTCCTGACTTTC
14	.	few	TRBJ2-7	TRBV9	CASSPRDTGGEQYF	TGTGCCAGCAGCCCTCGGGACACTGGCGGCGAGCAGTACTTC
14	.	.	TRBJ2-3	TRBV19	CASSSQGLGDTQYF	TGTGCCAGTAGTTCGCAGGGGCTCGGAGATACGCAGTATTTT
15	TRBD2	many	TRBJ2-5	TRBV12-3/TRBV12-4	CASSSWEGSKETQYF	TGTGCCAGCAGTTCGTGGGAGGGTAGTAAAGAGACCCAGTACTTC
13	TRBD2	many	TRBJ2-7	TRBV20-1	CSVTSGSSYEQYF	TGCAGTGTGACTAGCGGGAGCTCCTACGAGCAGTACTTC
16	TRBD1	few	TRBJ1-6	TRBV11-3	CASSSGTDLYNSPLHF	TGTGCCAGCAGCTCCGGGACAGACCTTTATAATTCACCCCTCCACTTT
14	TRBD1	few	TRBJ1-3	TRBV30	CAWSTGGSGNTIYF	TGTGCCTGGAGCACAGGGGGCTCTGGAAACACCATATATTTT
14	.	many	TRBJ1-4	TRBV5-1	CASSLSTANEKLFF	TGCGCCAGCAGCTTGTCCACAGCTAATGAAAAACTGTTTTTT
16	TRBD2	many	TRBJ2-1	TRBV6-1	CASNPQGTSGIGEQFF	TGTGCCAGCAACCCCCAGGGGACTAGTGGGATTGGTGAGCAGTTCTTC
14	.	.	TRBJ2-7	TRBV27	CASSLNPGNYEQYF	TGTGCCAGCAGTTTAAATCCGGGTAACTACGAGCAGTACTTC
14	.	.	TRBJ1-5	TRBV7-8	CASSRDTSNQPQHF	TGTGCCAGCAGCCGAGACACTAGCAATCAGCCCCAGCATTTT
13	.	many	TRBJ2-4	TRBV2	CASSEDRKNIQYF	TGTGCCAGCAGTGAGGACAGAAAAAACATTCAGTACTTC
14	.	.	TRBJ2-3	TRBV5-5	CASSPSVFGTPQYF	TGTGCCAGCAGCCCAAGCGTTTTCGGTACCCCGCAGTATTTT
13	.	many	TRBJ2-2	TRBV12-3/TRBV12-4	CASSRGITGELFF	TGTGCCAGTTCCAGGGGAATCACCGGGGAGCTGTTTTTT
13	.	many	TRBJ1-2	TRBV2	CASSEGPNYGYTF	TGTGCCAGCAGTGAAGGACCGAACTATGGCTACACCTTC
19	TRBD1	.	TRBJ1-5	TRBV20-1	CSARVGGQGALTGNQPQHF	TGCAGTGCTAGAGTCGGAGGACAGGGGGCTTTAACGGGCAATCAGCCCCAGCATTTT
16	.	few	TRBJ2-2	TRBV6-1	CASSRGTVPHTGELFF	TGTGCCAGCAGCCGCGGGACAGTCCCACACACCGGGGAGCTGTTTTTT
15	.	.	TRBJ2-5	TRBV5-1	CATKVTGAREETQYF	TGCGCCACCAAGGTAACGGGGGCCCGAGAAGAGACCCAGTACTTC
18	TRBD2	few	TRBJ2-1	TRBV25-1	CASRPTSGRAGSYNEQFF	TGTGCCAGCAGACCGACTAGCGGGAGGGCCGGGTCCTACAATGAGCAGTTCTTC
14	.	many	TRBJ2-7	TRBV28	CASGPRGTPYEQYF	TGTGCCAGCGGTCCTCGGGGAACTCCCTACGAGCAGTACTTC
15	.	.	TRBJ2-1	TRBV4-1	CASSLSSGRGNEQFF	TGCGCCAGCAGCCTCAGCTCCGGGAGAGGGAATGAGCAGTTCTTC
15	.	many	TRBJ2-7	TRBV2	CASSDSPLYSYEQYF	TGTGCCAGCAGTGACTCCCCATTGTACTCCTACGAGCAGTACTTC
14	TRBD1	.	TRBJ2-7	TRBV18	CASRPGQGTDEQYF	TGTGCCAGCAGACCGGGACAGGGGACGGACGAGCAGTACTTC
16	.	many	TRBJ1-6	TRBV11-2	CASRMSGQGNYSPLHF	TGTGCCAGCAGGATGTCGGGGCAGGGGAATTATTCACCCCTCCACTTT
16	.	.	TRBJ1-1	TRBV30	CAWRGMTGRLNTEAFF	TGTGCCTGGAGGGGGATGACAGGACGTCTGAACACTGAAGCTTTCTTT
13	.	many	TRBJ2-7	TRBV12-3/TRBV12-4	CASSRLWRDEQYF	TGTGCCAGCAGCCGACTCTGGCGGGACGAGCAGTACTTC
15	TRBD2	many	TRBJ2-1	TRBV6-2/TRBV6-3	CASSLRPTSQAEQFF	TGTGCCAGCAGTCTCCGCCCGACTAGCCAGGCGGAGCAGTTCTTC
13	.	few	TRBJ2-2	TRBV20-1	CSANEGHPGELFF	TGCAGTGCCAACGAGGGTCATCCCGGGGAGCTGTTTTTT
11	TRBD2	many	TRBJ2-7	TRBV12-3/TRBV12-4	CASSWEGEQYF	TGTGCCAGCAGTTGGGAGGGCGAGCAGTACTTC
11	.	few	TRBJ2-4	TRBV29-1	CSAFQKNIQYF	TGCAGCGCCTTTCAGAAGAACATTCAGTACTTC